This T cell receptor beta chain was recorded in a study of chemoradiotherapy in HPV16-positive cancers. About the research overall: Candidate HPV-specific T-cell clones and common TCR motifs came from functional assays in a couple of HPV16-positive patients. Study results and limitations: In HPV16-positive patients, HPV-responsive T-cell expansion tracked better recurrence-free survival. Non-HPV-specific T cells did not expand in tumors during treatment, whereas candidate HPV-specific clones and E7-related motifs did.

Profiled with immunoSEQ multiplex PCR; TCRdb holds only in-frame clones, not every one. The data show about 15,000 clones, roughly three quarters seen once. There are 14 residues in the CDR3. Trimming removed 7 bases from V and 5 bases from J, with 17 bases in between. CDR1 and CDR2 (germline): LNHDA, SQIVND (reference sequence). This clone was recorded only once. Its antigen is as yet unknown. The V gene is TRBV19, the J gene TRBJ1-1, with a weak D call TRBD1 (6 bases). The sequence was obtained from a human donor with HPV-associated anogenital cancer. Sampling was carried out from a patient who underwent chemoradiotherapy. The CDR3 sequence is CASTRGGFETEAFF. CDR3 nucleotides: TGTGCCAGTACCCGAGGGGGGTTTGAGACTGAAGCTTTCTTT.